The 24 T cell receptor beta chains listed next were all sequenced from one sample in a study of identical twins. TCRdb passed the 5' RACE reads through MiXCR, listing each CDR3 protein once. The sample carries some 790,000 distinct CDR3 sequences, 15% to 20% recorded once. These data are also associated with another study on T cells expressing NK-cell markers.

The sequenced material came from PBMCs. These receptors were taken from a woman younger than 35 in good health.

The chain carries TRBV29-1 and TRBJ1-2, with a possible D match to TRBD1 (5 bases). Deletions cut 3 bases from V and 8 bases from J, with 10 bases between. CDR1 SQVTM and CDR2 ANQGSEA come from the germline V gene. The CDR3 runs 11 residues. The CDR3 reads CSVDRQGGYTF. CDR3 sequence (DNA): TGCAGCGTTGACAGGCAGGGAGGCTACACCTTC.

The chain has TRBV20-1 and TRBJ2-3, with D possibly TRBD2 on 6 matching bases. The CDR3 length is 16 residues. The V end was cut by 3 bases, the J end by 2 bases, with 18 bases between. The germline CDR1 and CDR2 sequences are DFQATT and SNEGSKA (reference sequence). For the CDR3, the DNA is TGCAGTGCTAGCCTCAGGTCTAGCGCCTACACAGATACGCAGTATTTT. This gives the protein CSASLRSSAYTDTQYF.

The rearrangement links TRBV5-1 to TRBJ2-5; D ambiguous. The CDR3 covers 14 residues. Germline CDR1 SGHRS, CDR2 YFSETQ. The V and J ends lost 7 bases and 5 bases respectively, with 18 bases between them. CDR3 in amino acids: CASYRLGTRETQYF. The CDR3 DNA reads TGCGCCAGCTATCGCTTGGGCACCAGGGAGACCCAGTACTTC.

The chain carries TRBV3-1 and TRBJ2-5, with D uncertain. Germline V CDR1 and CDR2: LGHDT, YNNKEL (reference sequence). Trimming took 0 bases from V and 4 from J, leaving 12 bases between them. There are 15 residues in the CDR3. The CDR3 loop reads CASSQDRARAETQYF. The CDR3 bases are TGTGCCAGCAGCCAAGATCGGGCCCGTGCAGAGACCCAGTACTTC.

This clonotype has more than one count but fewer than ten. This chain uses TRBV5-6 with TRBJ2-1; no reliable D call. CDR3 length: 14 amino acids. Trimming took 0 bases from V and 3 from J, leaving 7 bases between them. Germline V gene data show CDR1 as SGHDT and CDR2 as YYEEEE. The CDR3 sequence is CASSLEAVYNEQFF. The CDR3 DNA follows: TGTGCCAGCAGCTTGGAAGCAGTCTACAATGAGCAGTTCTTC.

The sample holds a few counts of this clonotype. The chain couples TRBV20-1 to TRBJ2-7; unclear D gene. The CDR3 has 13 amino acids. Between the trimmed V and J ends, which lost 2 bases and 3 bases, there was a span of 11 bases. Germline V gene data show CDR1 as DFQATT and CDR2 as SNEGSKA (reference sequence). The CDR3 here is CSARFQINYEQYF. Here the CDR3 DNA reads TGCAGTGCTAGATTTCAGATCAACTACGAGCAGTACTTC.

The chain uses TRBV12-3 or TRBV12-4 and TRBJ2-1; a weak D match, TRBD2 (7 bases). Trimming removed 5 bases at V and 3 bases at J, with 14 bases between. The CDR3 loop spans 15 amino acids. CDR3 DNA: TGTGCCAGCAGTGCTCGGGGGGCCGTCTACAATGAGCAGTTCTTC. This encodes CASSARGAVYNEQFF.

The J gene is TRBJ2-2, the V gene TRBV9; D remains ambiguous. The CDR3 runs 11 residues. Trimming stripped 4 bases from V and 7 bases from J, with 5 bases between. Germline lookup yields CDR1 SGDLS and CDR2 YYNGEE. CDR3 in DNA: TGTGCCAGCAGCAACCACGGGGAGCTGTTTTTT. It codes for CASSNHGELFF.

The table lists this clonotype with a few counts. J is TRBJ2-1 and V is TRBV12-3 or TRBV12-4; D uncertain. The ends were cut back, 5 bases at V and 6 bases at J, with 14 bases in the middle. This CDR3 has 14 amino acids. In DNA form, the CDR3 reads TGTGCCAGCAGTCTCGGAACGATACGCAATGAGCAGTTCTTC. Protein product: CASSLGTIRNEQFF.

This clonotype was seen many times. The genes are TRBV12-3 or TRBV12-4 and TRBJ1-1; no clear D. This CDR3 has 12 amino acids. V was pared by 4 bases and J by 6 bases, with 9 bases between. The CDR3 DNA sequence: TGTGCCAGCAGTTCTCTAATTGCTGAAGCTTTCTTT. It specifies CASSSLIAEAFF.

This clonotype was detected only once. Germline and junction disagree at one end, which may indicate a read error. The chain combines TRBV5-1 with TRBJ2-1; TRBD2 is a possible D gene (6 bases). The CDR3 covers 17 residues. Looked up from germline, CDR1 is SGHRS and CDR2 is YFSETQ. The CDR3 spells CVSSYTTGVRSYNEQFF. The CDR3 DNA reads TGCGTCAGCAGCTATACTACGGGAGTTCGCTCCTACAATGAGCAGTTCTTC. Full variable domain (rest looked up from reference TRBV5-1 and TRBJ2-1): KAGVTQTPRYLIKTRGQQVTLSCSPISGHRSVSWYQQTPGQGLQFLFEYFSETQRNKGNFPGRFSGRQFSNSRSEMNVSTLELGDSALYLCVSSYTTGVRSYNEQFFGPGTRLTVL.

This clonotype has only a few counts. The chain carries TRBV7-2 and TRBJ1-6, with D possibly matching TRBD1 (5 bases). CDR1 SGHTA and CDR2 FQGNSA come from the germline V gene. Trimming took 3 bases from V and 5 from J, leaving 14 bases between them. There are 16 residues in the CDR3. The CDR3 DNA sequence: TGTGCCAGCAGCTTCCACGGGGCCTTAGATAATTCACCCCTCCACTTT. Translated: CASSFHGALDNSPLHF. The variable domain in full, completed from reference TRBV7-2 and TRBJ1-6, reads GAGVSQSPSNKVTEKGKDVELRCDPISGHTALYWYRQSLGQGLEFLIYFQGNSAPDKSGLPSDRFSAERTGGSVSTLTIQRTQQEDSAVYLCASSFHGALDNSPLHFGNGTRLTVT.

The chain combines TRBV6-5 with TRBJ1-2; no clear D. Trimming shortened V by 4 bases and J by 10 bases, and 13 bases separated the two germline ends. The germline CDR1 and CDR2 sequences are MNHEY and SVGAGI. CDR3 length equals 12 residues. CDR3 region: CASSLGPTDYTF. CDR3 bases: TGTGCCAGCAGTTTGGGTCCGACGGACTACACCTTC.

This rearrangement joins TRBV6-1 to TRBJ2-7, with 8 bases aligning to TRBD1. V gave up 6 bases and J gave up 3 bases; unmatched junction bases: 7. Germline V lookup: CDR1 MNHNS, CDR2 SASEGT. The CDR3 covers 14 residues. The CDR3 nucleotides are TGTGCCAGCAGCATACAGGGGGGAGTCTACGAGCAGTACTTC. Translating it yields CASSIQGGVYEQYF.

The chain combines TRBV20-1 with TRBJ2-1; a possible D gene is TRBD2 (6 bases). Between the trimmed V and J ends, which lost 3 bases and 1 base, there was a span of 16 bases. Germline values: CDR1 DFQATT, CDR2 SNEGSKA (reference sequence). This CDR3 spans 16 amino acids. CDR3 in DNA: TGCAGTGCTAGGTTCTCTCGGGACTGGTCCTACAATGAGCAGTTCTTC. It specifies CSARFSRDWSYNEQFF.

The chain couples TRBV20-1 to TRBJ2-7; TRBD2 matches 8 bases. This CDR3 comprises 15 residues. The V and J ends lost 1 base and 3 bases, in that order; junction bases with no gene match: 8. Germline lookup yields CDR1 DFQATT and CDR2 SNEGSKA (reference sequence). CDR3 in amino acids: CSARGISGVDYEQYF. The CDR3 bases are TGCAGTGCTAGAGGGATTAGCGGGGTTGACTACGAGCAGTACTTC.

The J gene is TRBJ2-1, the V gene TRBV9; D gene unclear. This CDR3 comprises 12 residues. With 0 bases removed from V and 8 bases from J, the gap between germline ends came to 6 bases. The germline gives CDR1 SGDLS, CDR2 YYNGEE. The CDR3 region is CASSVGSDEQFF. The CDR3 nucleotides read TGTGCCAGCAGCGTAGGGAGTGATGAGCAGTTCTTC.

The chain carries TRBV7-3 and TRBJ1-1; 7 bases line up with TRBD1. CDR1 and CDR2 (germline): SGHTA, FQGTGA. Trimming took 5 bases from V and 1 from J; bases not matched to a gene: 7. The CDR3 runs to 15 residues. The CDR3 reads CASSAATGPNTEAFF. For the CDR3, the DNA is TGTGCCAGCAGCGCCGCGACAGGGCCGAACACTGAAGCTTTCTTT.

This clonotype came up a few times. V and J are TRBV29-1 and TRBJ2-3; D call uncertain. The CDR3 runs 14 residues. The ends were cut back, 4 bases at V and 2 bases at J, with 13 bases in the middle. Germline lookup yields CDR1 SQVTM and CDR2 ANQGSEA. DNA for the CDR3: TGCAGCGTTGTTAACGACATTAACACAGATACGCAGTATTTT. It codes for CSVVNDINTDTQYF.

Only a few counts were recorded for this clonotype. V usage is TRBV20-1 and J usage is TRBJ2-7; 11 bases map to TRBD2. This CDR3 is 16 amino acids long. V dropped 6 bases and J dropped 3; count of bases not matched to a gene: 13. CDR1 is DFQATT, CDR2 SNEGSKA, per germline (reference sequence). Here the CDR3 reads CSAPSETSGSFYEQYF. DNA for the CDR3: TGCAGTGCGCCATCCGAAACTAGCGGGAGCTTCTACGAGCAGTACTTC.

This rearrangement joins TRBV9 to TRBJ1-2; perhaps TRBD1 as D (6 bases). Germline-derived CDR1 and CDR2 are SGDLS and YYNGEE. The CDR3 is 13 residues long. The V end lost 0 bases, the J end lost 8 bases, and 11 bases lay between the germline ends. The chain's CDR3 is CASSVDAGVGYTF. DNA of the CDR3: TGTGCCAGCAGCGTAGATGCAGGGGTCGGCTACACCTTC.

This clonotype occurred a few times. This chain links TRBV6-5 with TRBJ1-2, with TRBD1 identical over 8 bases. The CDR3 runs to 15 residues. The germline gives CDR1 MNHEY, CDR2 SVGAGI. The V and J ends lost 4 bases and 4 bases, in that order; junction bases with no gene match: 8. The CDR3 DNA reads TGTGCCAGCAGTTTGGACAGGGAGGGGTCCTATGGCTACACCTTC. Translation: CASSLDREGSYGYTF.

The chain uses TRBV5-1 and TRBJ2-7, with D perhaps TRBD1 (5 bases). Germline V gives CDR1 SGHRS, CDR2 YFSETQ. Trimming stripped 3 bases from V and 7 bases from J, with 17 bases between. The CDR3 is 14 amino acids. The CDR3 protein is CASSYPAQGSEQYF. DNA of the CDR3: TGCGCCAGCAGCTACCCTGCGCAGGGCAGTGAGCAGTACTTC.

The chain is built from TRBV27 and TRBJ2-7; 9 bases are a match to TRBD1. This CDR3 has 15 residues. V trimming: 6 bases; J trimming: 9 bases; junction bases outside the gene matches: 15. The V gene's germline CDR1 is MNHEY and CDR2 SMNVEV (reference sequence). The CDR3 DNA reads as TGTGCCAGCAGGGGTCCGGGACAGGGCTGGATTGGGCAGTACTTC. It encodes CASRGPGQGWIGQYF.